The 32 T cell receptor beta chains listed next were all sequenced from one sample in a study of blood T cell repertoires in COVID-19. Sequencing used immunoSEQ multiplex PCR; TCRdb keeps in-frame clones, though not all of them. The sample includes about 210,000 clones, about 79% of them seen just once. The material sequenced was peripheral blood. The receptors stem from a man aged 50 to 60 with active or convalescent COVID-19.

The J gene is TRBJ1-3, the V gene TRBV10-3; D is unresolved. The CDR3 has 14 amino acids. Trimming stripped 0 bases from V and 3 bases from J, with 6 bases between. Germline CDR1 and CDR2: ENHRY and SYGVKD. CDR3 bases: TGTGCCATCAGTGAGTCTCGGGATGGAAACACCATATATTTT. Translation gives CAISESRDGNTIYF.

The chain couples TRBV28 to TRBJ2-3, with 10 bases aligning to TRBD2. CDR1 MDHEN and CDR2 SYDVKM come from the germline V gene. J gave up 2 bases and V 2 bases, and 4 bases lay outside the gene matches. The CDR3 runs to 16 residues. The CDR3 DNA reads TGTGCCAGCAGTTTAGTACTAGCGGGGTCCACAGATACGCAGTATTTT. As protein: CASSLVLAGSTDTQYF.

This clone showed up just once. The CDR3 sequence is CASSYLAGGYTDTQYF. DNA of the CDR3: TGTGCCAGCAGCTACCTAGCGGGGGGTTACACAGATACGCAGTATTTT. This rearrangement joins TRBV11-2 to TRBJ2-3; 11 nucleotides agree with TRBD2. The CDR3 length is 16 residues. V trimming: 4 bases; J trimming: 2 bases; junction bases outside the gene matches: 5. The germline gives CDR1 SGHAT, CDR2 FQNNGV. The full variable domain, rest sourced from reference TRBV11-2 and TRBJ2-3, is EAGVAQSPRYKIIEKRQSVAFWCNPISGHATLYWYQQILGQGPKLLIQFQNNGVVDDSQLPKDRFSAERLKGVDSTLKIQPAKLEDSAVYLCASSYLAGGYTDTQYFGPGTRLTVL.

The chain couples TRBV5-1 to TRBJ1-6; D is possibly TRBD1 (5 bases). V lost 0 bases, J lost 10 bases, and 11 bases lay in between. Germline-derived CDR1 and CDR2 are SGHRS and YFSETQ. The CDR3 totals 14 residues. The CDR3 DNA sequence: TGCGCCAGCAGCTTGGCAGGGATGGAGTCACCCCTCCACTTT. This codes for CASSLAGMESPLHF.

The J gene is TRBJ1-2, the V gene TRBV4-3; weak D call: TRBD1 (5 bases). Trimming shortened V by 0 bases and J by 12 bases, and 17 bases separated the two germline ends. The CDR3 sequence is 14 residues long. Germline V gene data show CDR1 as LGHNA and CDR2 as YSLEER. As DNA, the CDR3 is TGCGCCAGCAGCCAAGATCGCAGGGCCGTACGTAACACCTTC. Translated: CASSQDRRAVRNTF.

The chain combines TRBV5-1 with TRBJ1-2, with a tentative D call TRBD1 (5 bases). The CDR3 consists of 12 residues. Germline V gives CDR1 SGHRS, CDR2 YFSETQ. The V end was cut by 4 bases, the J end by 5 bases, with 9 bases between. The CDR3 region has the DNA TGCGCCAGCAGCGAACCAGGGTATGGCTACACCTTC. Translation: CASSEPGYGYTF.

The V gene is TRBV11-2, the J gene TRBJ1-2; tentatively, D is TRBD1 (5 bases). The germline V and J ends were trimmed by 1 base and 0 bases, with 12 bases remaining between them. This CDR3 contains 16 residues. Germline CDR1 reads SGHAT; CDR2 reads FQNNGV. CDR3 sequence (DNA): TGTGCCAGCAGCTTAGGGGGGGGGTCCCCTAACTATGGCTACACCTTC. It codes for CASSLGGGSPNYGYTF. The full variable domain, its missing parts supplied by reference TRBV11-2 and TRBJ1-2, is EAGVAQSPRYKIIEKRQSVAFWCNPISGHATLYWYQQILGQGPKLLIQFQNNGVVDDSQLPKDRFSAERLKGVDSTLKIQPAKLEDSAVYLCASSLGGGSPNYGYTFGSGTRLTVV.

Details on this clone: The junction does not match germline at one end; this may be a read error. CDR3 DNA sequence: TGTGCCAGCAGCGTAGCGACAGGGGACGGCTCTGGAAACACCATATATTTT. Translation: CASSVATGDGSGNTIYF. The genes are TRBV7-2 and TRBJ1-3, with 8 bases identical to TRBD1. This CDR3 has 17 residues. Per germline, CDR1 SGHTA and CDR2 FQGNSA.

This sequence joins TRBV15 and TRBJ2-6; D not resolved. This CDR3 is built from 15 residues. The germline CDR1 and CDR2 sequences are LNHNV and YYDKDF (reference sequence). Trimming took 5 bases from V and 0 from J, leaving 8 bases between them. In nucleotides, the CDR3 is TGTGCCACCAGCTTTGCGAGCTCTGGGGCCAACGTCCTGACTTTC. This translates into CATSFASSGANVLTF.

The rearrangement joins TRBV4-3 to TRBJ1-4, with 11 nucleotides matching TRBD1. Germline CDR1 is LGHNA and CDR2 is YSLEER. This CDR3 has 16 amino acids. With V trimmed by 5 bases and J by 2 bases, 4 bases remained unmatched. The CDR3 loop reads CASSNRTGGTNEKLFF. The CDR3 coding sequence is TGCGCCAGCAGCAATCGGACAGGGGGCACTAATGAAAAACTGTTTTTT.

The V call is TRBV6-4, the J call TRBJ1-1; 7 bases are a match to TRBD1. This CDR3 comprises 15 residues. Per the germline V gene, CDR1 is MRHNA and CDR2 is SNTAGT. Unmatched junction bases numbered 16, after V lost 10 bases and J lost 5 bases. The CDR3 protein is CAMEGVQGCGTEAFF. CDR3 nucleotides: TGTGCCATGGAGGGGGTACAGGGGTGCGGTACTGAAGCTTTCTTT.

The V and J genes are TRBV4-3 and TRBJ2-5; D gene unclear. The CDR3 sequence is 15 residues long. V lost 0 bases to trimming and J lost 8 bases, with 16 bases between them. Germline values: CDR1 LGHNA, CDR2 YSLEER. The DNA for the CDR3 is TGCGCCAGCAGCCAAGATCGAGGCTTAGGATACACCCAGTACTTC. Its translation is CASSQDRGLGYTQYF.

The count of this clone is one. The V and J genes are TRBV7-9 and TRBJ1-2; 11 nucleotides align to TRBD1. V trimming: 5 bases; J trimming: 8 bases; junction bases outside the gene matches: 7. Per germline, CDR1 SEHNR and CDR2 FQNEAQ (reference sequence). The length of the CDR3 is 14 residues. The CDR3 region is CASSPGTGGQGYTF. The CDR3 DNA reads TGTGCCAGCAGCCCGGGGACAGGGGGACAGGGCTACACCTTC.

V gene TRBV19 combines with J gene TRBJ2-3, with TRBD1 matching 7 bases. This CDR3 region has 16 residues. Unmatched junction bases numbered 15, after V lost 5 bases and J lost 7 bases. The germline CDR1 and CDR2 sequences are LNHDA and SQIVND (reference sequence). CDR3 sequence: CASSSSALLTGNTQYF. The CDR3 nucleotides are TGTGCCAGTAGTTCGAGCGCCCTCCTGACAGGGAATACGCAGTATTTT.

V usage is TRBV18 and J usage is TRBJ1-6; tentatively, D is TRBD1 (6 bases). V lost 2 bases to trimming and J lost 8 bases, with 10 bases between them. CDR1 is KGHSH, CDR2 LQKENI, per germline. The CDR3 is 14 residues long. The CDR3 nucleotides are TGTGCCAGCTCACCAGGGGGCTCGGATTCACCCCTCCACTTT. Its protein product is CASSPGGSDSPLHF.

This chain links TRBV6-6 with TRBJ2-1; 7 nucleotides align to TRBD2. The V gene end was trimmed by 4 bases and the J gene end by 6 bases; junction bases not matched to a gene: 9. Germline V gene sequence: CDR1 MNHNY, CDR2 SVGAGI (reference sequence). The CDR3 is 15 residues long. The DNA of the CDR3 is TGTGCCAGCAGTTTGGGTCGCGGGGGACCCAATGAGCAGTTCTTC. Amino acids: CASSLGRGGPNEQFF.

The chain joins TRBV19 to TRBJ2-3, with 7 bases that match TRBD2. This CDR3 has 14 amino acids. J was trimmed by 2 bases and V by 7 bases; bases with no gene match: 6. CDR1 LNHDA and CDR2 SQIVND come from the germline V gene (reference sequence). For the CDR3, the DNA is TGTGCCAGTACTCTGGGAGGGGTCACAGATACGCAGTATTTT. This translates into CASTLGGVTDTQYF. The variable domain in full, with the rest retrieved from reference TRBV19 and TRBJ2-3, is DGGITQSPKYLFRKEGQNVTLSCEQNLNHDAMYWYRQDPGQGLRLIYYSQIVNDFQKGDIAEGYSVSREKKESFPLTVTSAQKNPTAFYLCASTLGGVTDTQYFGPGTRLTVL.

In its sample, this clone was seen once. The chain combines TRBV7-2 with TRBJ1-6; D gene uncertain. This CDR3 has 18 amino acids. CDR1 and CDR2 from the germline V gene are SGHTA and FQGNSA. V was trimmed by 3 bases and J by 2 bases, leaving 17 bases between them. Here the CDR3 DNA reads TGTGCCAGCAGCTTGTCACCGGGGTTCGTGACCTATAATTCACCCCTCCACTTT. Its translation is CASSLSPGFVTYNSPLHF.

V and J are TRBV6-5 and TRBJ2-7, with D possibly TRBD1 on 6 matching bases. The CDR3 contains 15 residues. Germline CDR1 and CDR2: MNHEY and SVGAGI. Trimming took 6 bases from V and 3 from J, leaving 18 bases between them. This CDR3 reads CASSPLSTGYYEQYF. In DNA form, the CDR3 reads TGTGCCAGCAGCCCCCTCAGCACAGGGTACTACGAGCAGTACTTC.

CDR3 coding DNA: TGTGCCAGTAGCTGGGCGGGAGGAGGCACAGATACGCAGTATTTT. Amino acid sequence: CASSWAGGGTDTQYF. The rearrangement uses TRBV19 and TRBJ2-3; 8 bases are shared with TRBD2. The CDR3 totals 15 residues. From germline, CDR1 is LNHDA and CDR2 SQIVND (reference sequence). Unmatched junction bases numbered 6, after V lost 6 bases and J lost 1 base.

The CDR3 nucleotides are TGTGCCAGTAGTCCGATGCACGGGGGTGAGCAGTTCTTC. It yields the protein CASSPMHGGEQFF. The J gene is TRBJ2-1, the V gene TRBV19; TRBD2 might be the D (6 bases). This CDR3 contains 13 residues. Deletions cut 5 bases from V and 9 bases from J, with 14 bases between. Germline loops: CDR1 LNHDA, CDR2 SQIVND (reference sequence).

This rearrangement joins TRBV11-2 to TRBJ2-5; 8 bases map to TRBD1. The CDR3 runs to 13 residues. CDR1 SGHAT and CDR2 FQNNGV come from the germline V gene. After removal of 6 bases from V and 2 bases from J, the junction contained 2 bases not matched to a gene. CDR3 DNA sequence: TGTGCCAGCAGGACAGGGGTACAAGAGACCCAGTACTTC. Its protein is CASRTGVQETQYF.

The rearrangement uses TRBV5-1 and TRBJ2-3; D may be TRBD2 (5 bases). The CDR3 contains 14 residues. From germline, CDR1 is SGHRS and CDR2 YFSETQ. V shed 4 bases and J shed 5 bases, with 14 bases lying between them. In DNA form, the CDR3 reads TGCGCCAGCAGCCCTACTTCCGGAGGAGATACGCAGTATTTT. Translation: CASSPTSGGDTQYF. The full variable domain, rest sourced from reference TRBV5-1 and TRBJ2-3, is KAGVTQTPRYLIKTRGQQVTLSCSPISGHRSVSWYQQTPGQGLQFLFEYFSETQRNKGNFPGRFSGRQFSNSRSEMNVSTLELGDSALYLCASSPTSGGDTQYFGPGTRLTVL.

This chain connects TRBV5-1 to TRBJ2-3; 10 positions match TRBD1. The CDR3 runs to 15 residues. The germline V gene encodes CDR1 SGHRS and CDR2 YFSETQ. V dropped 0 bases and J dropped 6; count of bases not matched to a gene: 4. As DNA, the CDR3 is TGCGCCAGCAGCTTGGGAGGGACAGGGGCCGATACGCAGTATTTT. Protein product: CASSLGGTGADTQYF.

This chain uses TRBV9 with TRBJ2-2; tentative D call: TRBD1 (6 bases). The ends were cut back, 1 base at V and 5 bases at J, with 9 bases in the middle. CDR1 and CDR2 from the germline V gene are SGDLS and YYNGEE. The CDR3 has 14 amino acids. DNA for the CDR3: TGTGCCAGCAGCGTAACGGGACAAACCGGGGAGCTGTTTTTT. Translation: CASSVTGQTGELFF.

Of note for this clone: The junction and the germline gene differ at one end; a read error may be behind it. The CDR3 DNA reads TGTGCTAGCAGCTTTGCCGGGACAGGGGAAGAGACCCAGTACTTC. Its translation: CASSFAGTGEETQYF. The chain is built from TRBV7-7 and TRBJ2-5; 10 bases fit TRBD1. The length of the CDR3 is 15 residues. CDR1 and CDR2 (germline): SSHAT, FNYEAQ (reference sequence).

This clone was recorded a few times. V is TRBV10-3 and J is TRBJ1-1, with D possibly matching TRBD1 (5 bases). Germline CDR1 is ENHRY and CDR2 is SYGVKD. The CDR3 is made up of 13 amino acids. Trimming removed 4 bases from V and 3 bases from J, with 9 bases in between. The DNA for the CDR3 is TGTGCCATCAGTGGTCCAGGGTACACTGAAGCTTTCTTT. This encodes CAISGPGYTEAFF.

In its sample, this clone was seen a few times. This chain joins TRBV15 and TRBJ1-2; no clear D. The germline gives CDR1 LNHNV, CDR2 YYDKDF (reference sequence). Trimming took 1 base from V and 8 from J, leaving 11 bases between them. There are 13 residues in the CDR3. The CDR3 DNA is TGTGCCACCAGCAGAGGGTCGGGAGACGGCTACACCTTC. Protein sequence: CATSRGSGDGYTF.

The DNA of the CDR3 is TGTGCCAGCAGCTTAGTGGGCGGGTACGAGCAGTACTTC. Protein sequence: CASSLVGGYEQYF. The V gene is TRBV7-9, the J gene TRBJ2-7, with D possibly TRBD2 on 5 matching bases. The CDR3 runs to 13 residues. Trimming removed 1 base from V and 4 bases from J, with 8 bases in between. Germline CDR1 and CDR2: SEHNR and FQNEAQ (reference sequence).

This chain joins TRBV18 and TRBJ1-2; 7 bases map to TRBD1. Per the germline V gene, CDR1 is KGHSH and CDR2 is LQKENI. Germline trimming cut 3 bases from V and 8 bases from J; bases unmatched to any gene: 9. The CDR3 loop spans 14 amino acids. For the CDR3, the DNA is TGTGCCAGCTCACCGGCGACAGGGATTGGAGGCTACACCTTC. Translated: CASSPATGIGGYTF.

For this clone: A read error may account for a junction end that differs from germline. The chain couples TRBV28 to TRBJ2-1; 9 bases align to TRBD1. The CDR3 is made up of 15 amino acids. From germline, CDR1 is MDHEN and CDR2 SYDVKM. The CDR3 DNA sequence: TGTGCCAGCAGTCTACCGGGACAGGGCTCTCTCGGGAAGCTCTTC. This sequence encodes CASSLPGQGSLGKLF.

The rearrangement links TRBV13 to TRBJ1-1; 7 bases agree with TRBD1. Germline V gene lookup returns CDR1 PRHDT and CDR2 FYEKMQ (reference sequence). This CDR3 has 15 residues. The V segment lost 4 bases and the J segment 0 bases; nucleotides outside the gene matches: 5. CDR3 amino acids: CASSSLQGMNTEAFF. The CDR3 nucleotides are TGTGCCAGCAGCTCCCTACAGGGGATGAACACTGAAGCTTTCTTT.